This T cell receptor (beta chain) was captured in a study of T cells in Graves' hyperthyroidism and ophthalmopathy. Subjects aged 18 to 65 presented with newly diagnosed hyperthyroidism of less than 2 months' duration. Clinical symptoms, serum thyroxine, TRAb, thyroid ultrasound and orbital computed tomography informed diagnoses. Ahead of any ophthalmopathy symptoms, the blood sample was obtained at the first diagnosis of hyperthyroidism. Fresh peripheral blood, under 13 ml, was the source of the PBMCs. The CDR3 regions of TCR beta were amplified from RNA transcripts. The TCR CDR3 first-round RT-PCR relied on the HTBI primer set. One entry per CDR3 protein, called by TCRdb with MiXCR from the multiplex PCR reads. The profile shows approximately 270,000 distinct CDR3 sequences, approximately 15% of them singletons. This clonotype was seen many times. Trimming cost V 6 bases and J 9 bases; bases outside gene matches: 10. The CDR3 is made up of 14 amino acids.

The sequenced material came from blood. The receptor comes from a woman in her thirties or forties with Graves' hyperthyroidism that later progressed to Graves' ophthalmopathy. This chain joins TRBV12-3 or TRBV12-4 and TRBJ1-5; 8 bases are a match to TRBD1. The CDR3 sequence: CASRKRDRLGPQHF. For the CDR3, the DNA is TGTGCCAGCAGGAAGAGGGACAGGTTAGGGCCCCAGCATTTT.